The entry below gives a single TCR beta chain sequence along with its context. The antigen is unknown. Measured with immunoSEQ multiplex PCR; TCRdb has only the in-frame clones, and not every one. The sample contains 150,000 to 200,000 clones, approximately 88% of which appear only once. There are 14 residues in the CDR3. CDR1 is SEHNR, CDR2 FQNEAQ, per germline (reference sequence). With 3 bases removed from V and 2 bases from J, the gap between germline ends came to 10 bases. This sample was taken from a study of Ad26.COV2.S vaccination and SARS-CoV-2 variants. Study-wide points: Total T cell responses may have been underestimated by the TCR breadth and depth analyses. Vaccine and placebo groups showed comparable non-spike TCR breadth.

Source: peripheral blood, taken after recovery from COVID-19. The origin of this receptor is a human donor who had recovered from COVID-19. The rearrangement links TRBV7-9 to TRBJ1-2, with D hard to call. In nucleotides, the CDR3 is TGTGCCAGCAGCTTGGATATAGGGAACTATGGCTACACCTTC. Translation: CASSLDIGNYGYTF.